This T cell receptor (beta chain) stems from a study of regulatory T cells in long-lasting Graves disease. The TCR beta library used iRepertoire HTBI primers with Arm-PCR amplification of CDR3. TCRdb used MiXCR to reprocess the multiplex PCR reads, holding one entry per CDR3 protein. Found here are roughly 400,000 distinct CDR3 sequences, 15% of them singletons; the top ten hold approximately 7.6%. CDR1 and CDR2 (germline): DFQATT, SNEGSKA (reference sequence). V lost 3 bases and J lost 0, with 8 bases in between. This CDR3 region has 14 residues. The time point here: newly diagnosed GD, antithyroid drugs for less than 3 months. With RNA extracted from PBMCs as input, the TCR library was made. This sample was shared with a second study, whose subject was T cells in Graves' hyperthyroidism and ophthalmopathy. That study reports: The HTBI primer set served for first-round RT-PCR of the TCR CDR3.

The TCR sequence derives from a middle-aged woman with Graves disease. The sequencing used peripheral blood mononuclear cells (PBMCs), collected at new diagnosis, from a patient treated with antithyroid drugs. The rearrangement uses TRBV20-1 and TRBJ1-4, with D uncertain. The CDR3 here is CSASESATNEKLFF. The CDR3 DNA is TGCAGTGCTAGTGAGTCAGCAACTAATGAAAAACTGTTTTTT.